Listed below are T cell receptor beta chains from one sample, sequenced in a study of T cell responses to AZD1222 COVID-19 vaccine. This table comes from immunoSEQ multiplex PCR, and its TCRdb copy is limited to in-frame clones, with some not included. The sample holds around 95,000 clones; around 87% are singletons and the top ten take 4.2%. The source material was peripheral blood, sampled on day 0 of MenACWY control vaccination. These receptors were taken from an adult in good health. Each CDR3 is given with its conserved first and last residue. Fields, in order: V gene, J gene, clone size, D gene, CDR3 DNA, CDR3 protein. The D gene is left open where the match is weak. Clone size is stated in some rows and not others, as once, few, many or a class when expanded.

TRBV4-2,TRBJ2-1,-,-,TGTGCCAGCAGCCAAGAAAGTAGTTCCGGGGCCGGGGGTCCCTACAATGAGCAGTTCTTC,CASSQESSSGAGGPYNEQFF
TRBV6-5,TRBJ2-7,-,-,TGTGCCAGCAGTCAGGCATACGAGCAGTACTTC,CASSQAYEQYF
TRBV19,TRBJ1-1,-,-,TGTGCCAGCAGATGGGCGAGCAATGACGAAGCTTTCTTT,CASRWASNDEAFF
TRBV29-1,TRBJ1-6,once,TRBD1,TGCAGCGCGGGACAGGGGGGAAATTCACCCCTCCACTTT,CSAGQGGNSPLHF
TRBV10-3,TRBJ2-3,-,TRBD2,TGTGCCATCAGTGTGGGTAGCGGGGTCACAGATACGCAGTATTTT,CAISVGSGVTDTQYF
TRBV5-1,TRBJ2-1,-,TRBD1,TGCGCCAGCAGATCTAGGACAGGGGGCGATGAGCAGTTCTTC,CASRSRTGGDEQFF
TRBV9,TRBJ1-5,-,-,TGTGCCAGCAGCGTAGATGGGGCGCAGGATCAGCCCCAGCATTTT,CASSVDGAQDQPQHF
TRBV7-2,TRBJ2-5,-,TRBD1,TGTGCCAGCAGAGGGGGCCAGCTCCAAGAGACCCAGTACTTC,CASRGGQLQETQYF
TRBV5-4,TRBJ1-2,-,TRBD1,TGTGCCAGCAGCACAGGACAGGGCGACATCTATGGCTACACCTTC,CASSTGQGDIYGYTF
TRBV6-5,TRBJ2-7,-,TRBD1,TGTGCCAGCAGCGCCTTGGGACAGTCAAATTACGAGCAGTACTTC,CASSALGQSNYEQYF
TRBV28,TRBJ2-7,once,TRBD2,TGTGCCAGCAGTTTAGCGGGGGGGTCCTACGAGCAGTACTTC,CASSLAGGSYEQYF
TRBV5-1,TRBJ1-3,once,TRBD1,TGCGCCAGCAGCCCGGGGACAGCTGGAAACACCATATATTTT,CASSPGTAGNTIYF
TRBV15,TRBJ2-1,-,-,TGTGCCACCAGCCCCCGTCGAGTTAGCTTCTCCTACAATGAGCAGTTCTTC,CATSPRRVSFSYNEQFF
TRBV29-1,TRBJ1-1,-,TRBD1,TGCAGCGTTTTCCCGACAGGGGCGAACACTGAAGCTTTCTTT,CSVFPTGANTEAFF
TRBV9,TRBJ1-4,-,-,TGTGCCAGCAGCGCCGGGACCTCAACAACTAATGAAAAACTGTTTTTT,CASSAGTSTTNEKLFF
TRBV28,TRBJ1-6,-,-,TGTGCCAGCAGCATGGGAGGCAGTAATTCACCCCTCCACTTT,CASSMGGSNSPLHF
TRBV13,TRBJ2-7,-,-,TGTGCCAGCAGTCAGGTCACCTACGAGCAGTACTTC,CASSQVTYEQYF
TRBV4-2,TRBJ2-7,-,-,TGTGCCAGCAGCCAAGAGGGTACGGGGAGTGCGTACTACTACGAGCAGTACTTC,CASSQEGTGSAYYYEQYF
TRBV5-6,TRBJ1-4,-,TRBD1,TGTGCCAGCAGCTTGGGACAGGGGGTTGAAAAACTGTTTTTT,CASSLGQGVEKLFF
TRBV9,TRBJ2-7,-,TRBD1,TGTGCCAGCAGCGTAGCGGGACAGGGCAGCTACGAGCAGTACTTC,CASSVAGQGSYEQYF
TRBV9,TRBJ1-5,-,-,TGTGCCAGCAGCCTAGATGGGGGGTCAGATCAGCCCCAGCATTTT,CASSLDGGSDQPQHF
TRBV7-2,TRBJ2-3,-,TRBD2,TGTGCCAGCAGCTTAGGGTTGTATACGGGGGGAAGGGCAGATACGCAGTATTTT,CASSLGLYTGGRADTQYF
TRBV7-2,TRBJ1-6,-,-,TGTGCCAGCAGCCCCCCGACACATCAATGGGGTCGTAATTCACCCCTCCACTTT,CASSPPTHQWGRNSPLHF
TRBV20-1,TRBJ1-5,-,TRBD1,TGCAGTGCTAGTCGGAGACAGGGGGTCGGTCAGCCCCAGCATTTT,CSASRRQGVGQPQHF
TRBV5-1,TRBJ1-1,once,-,TGCGCCAGCAGCCCAGGAAGACAGGTAAACACTGAAGCTTTCTTT,CASSPGRQVNTEAFF
TRBV4-3,TRBJ2-2,-,-,TGCGCCAGCAGCCACCGGACCGAACTCACCGGGGAGCTGTTTTTT,CASSHRTELTGELFF
TRBV15,TRBJ1-2,-,-,TGTGCCACCAGCCCAAATAGGGCAGGGGTGGGCTATGGCTACACCTTC,CATSPNRAGVGYGYTF